The TCR beta chain described here comes from a study of regulatory T cells in long-lasting Graves disease. This clonotype has at least ten counts. The junction shows a germline mismatch at one end, possibly a read error. Building of the TCR beta libraries involved iRepertoire HTBI primers and Arm-PCR of CDR3 regions. From the multiplex PCR reads, TCRdb called clonotypes with MiXCR, one entry per CDR3 protein. Of hundreds of thousands of distinct CDR3 sequences in the sample, 16% were seen once. Time point given: newly diagnosed GD, antithyroid drugs for less than 3 months. Generation of the TCR library employed RNA extracted from PBMCs. As collected, the peripheral blood samples measured about 9.2 milliliters each and went into EDTA tubes. Germline lookup yields CDR1 SGHAT and CDR2 FQNNGV. The CDR3 sequence is 13 residues long. The data also belong to a second study, concerning T cells in Graves' hyperthyroidism and ophthalmopathy.

The receptor comes from a man in his forties with Graves disease. The source material was peripheral blood mononuclear cells (PBMCs), sampled at new diagnosis, from a patient treated with antithyroid drugs. The chain couples TRBV11-2 to TRBJ2-3; D is unresolved. The DNA end lines up better with TRBJ2-5; the J call may be wrong. CDR3 DNA sequence: TGTGCCGGCAGCTTGAACCGGATTGGGACCCAGTACTTC. Its translation is CAGSLNRIGTQYF.